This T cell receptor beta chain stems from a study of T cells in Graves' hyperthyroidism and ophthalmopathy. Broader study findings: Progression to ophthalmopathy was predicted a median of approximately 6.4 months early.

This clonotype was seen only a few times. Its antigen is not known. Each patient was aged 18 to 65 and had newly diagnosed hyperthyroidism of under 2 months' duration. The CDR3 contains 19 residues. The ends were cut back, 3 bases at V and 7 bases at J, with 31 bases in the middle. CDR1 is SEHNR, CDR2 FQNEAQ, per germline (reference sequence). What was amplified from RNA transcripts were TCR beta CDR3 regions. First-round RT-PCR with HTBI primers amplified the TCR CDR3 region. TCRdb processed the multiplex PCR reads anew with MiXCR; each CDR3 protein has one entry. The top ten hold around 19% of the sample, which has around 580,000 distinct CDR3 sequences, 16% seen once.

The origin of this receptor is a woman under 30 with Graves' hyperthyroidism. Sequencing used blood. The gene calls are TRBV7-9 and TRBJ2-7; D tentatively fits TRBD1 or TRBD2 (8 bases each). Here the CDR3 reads CASSFGQGLGSGGSWEQYF. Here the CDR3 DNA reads TGTGCCAGCAGCTTCGGACAGGGTTTGGGAAGCGGGGGATCCTGGGAGCAGTACTTC.